The 12 T cell receptor beta chains below all came from one sample that was sequenced in a study. MiXCR, applied by TCRdb to the 5' RACE reads, yields one record per CDR3 protein. The sample yields some 64,000 distinct CDR3 sequences, around a fifth seen once. Sequenced: memory CD4+ T cells sorted from a lymph node. Specified subset: memory CD4+ T cells, CD4+CD45RO+CD25-. The receptors here all came from a female donor with breast cancer.

This clonotype has only one observation. This chain joins TRBV7-6 and TRBJ1-1; D is unresolved. Trimming stripped 1 base from V and 12 bases from J, with 15 bases between. The CDR3 totals 13 residues. Germline CDR1 is SGHVS and CDR2 is FNYEAQ. The CDR3 DNA is TGTGCCAGCAGCTTAGGATCTGCCGGATTTCCTTTCTTT. Its translation is CASSLGSAGFPFF.

In regard to this clonotype: One end of the junction is discordant with germline, which a read error may explain. The chain recombines TRBV4-1 with TRBJ1-4; 7 bases are shared with TRBD1. CDR1 MGHRA and CDR2 YSYEKL come from the germline V gene. This CDR3 is built from 16 residues. The CDR3 region has the DNA TGCGCCTGCAGCCAAGAAACGGGACAGCATAATGAAAAACTGTTTTTT. Translating gives CACSQETGQHNEKLFF.

This clonotype was observed a few times. This sequence joins TRBV7-2 and TRBJ2-1; 9 bases line up with TRBD2. CDR3 length: 16 amino acids. V shed 1 base, J shed 4 bases, and the junction held 5 bases outside the gene matches. Germline V CDR1 and CDR2: SGHTA, FQGNSA. The CDR3 protein is CASSLVAGGEYNEQFF. CDR3 coding DNA: TGTGCCAGCAGCTTAGTCGCGGGGGGGGAATACAATGAGCAGTTCTTC.

The chain carries TRBV20-1 and TRBJ2-3; perhaps TRBD2 as D (6 bases). The CDR3 totals 15 residues. Trimming cost V 2 bases and J 2 bases, with 14 bases left between them. The germline V gene has CDR1 DFQATT and CDR2 SNEGSKA (reference sequence). The CDR3 sequence is CSARTGSNPTDTQYF. The CDR3 bases are TGCAGTGCTAGAACCGGGAGTAACCCCACAGATACGCAGTATTTT.

The gene calls are TRBV5-1 and TRBJ2-1, with 11 positions matching TRBD2. Germline V gene sequence: CDR1 SGHRS, CDR2 YFSETQ. V dropped 0 bases and J dropped 8; count of bases not matched to a gene: 7. The CDR3 consists of 16 residues. The CDR3 is CASSLAGSGRAYEQFF. CDR3 sequence (DNA): TGCGCCAGCAGCTTGGCTGGTAGCGGGAGGGCCTATGAGCAGTTCTTC.

Concerning this clonotype: A much larger clone lies one base from this, so it may be a read error. This chain links TRBV6-5 with TRBJ1-5, with D possibly matching TRBD1 (6 bases). The length of the CDR3 is 15 residues. The germline gives CDR1 MNHEY, CDR2 SVGAGI. V shed 6 bases and J shed 5 bases, with 17 bases lying between them. CDR3 in DNA: TGTGCCAGCAGACCCGACAGGAAGAGCTATCAGCCCCAGCATTTT. This codes for CASRPDRKSYQPQHF.

The V gene is TRBV7-2, the J gene TRBJ1-6; 9 bases are a match to TRBD1. Germline assignment: CDR1 SGHTA and CDR2 FQGNSA. V dropped 5 bases and J dropped 10; count of bases not matched to a gene: 3. CDR3 size: 13 residues. The CDR3 reads CASSRQGVSPLHF. For the CDR3, the DNA is TGTGCCAGCAGCCGACAGGGGGTATCACCCCTCCACTTT.

This clonotype was seen a few times. The V gene is TRBV5-1, the J gene TRBJ1-1; D is ambiguous. This CDR3 contains 15 residues. Germline V gene data show CDR1 as SGHRS and CDR2 as YFSETQ. Trimming shortened V by 0 bases and J by 4 bases, and 13 bases separated the two germline ends. The CDR3 DNA reads TGCGCCAGCAGCTTGGACCCCGCCCCGGGCACTGAAGCTTTCTTT. It specifies CASSLDPAPGTEAFF.

This clonotype was picked up many times. This sequence joins TRBV5-1 and TRBJ2-7, with TRBD2 matching 10 bases. Germline CDR1 is SGHRS and CDR2 is YFSETQ. The V gene end was trimmed by 1 base and the J gene end by 3 bases; junction bases not matched to a gene: 1. This CDR3 has 14 residues. The CDR3 DNA reads TGCGCCAGCAGCTTGCAGCGGGGGGGCTACGAGCAGTACTTC. Translation gives CASSLQRGGYEQYF. The full variable domain, completed using reference TRBV5-1 and TRBJ2-7, is KAGVTQTPRYLIKTRGQQVTLSCSPISGHRSVSWYQQTPGQGLQFLFEYFSETQRNKGNFPGRFSGRQFSNSRSEMNVSTLELGDSALYLCASSLQRGGYEQYFGPGTRLTVT.

This clonotype occurred a few times. V gene TRBV5-6 combines with J gene TRBJ1-5; no reliable D call. Germline V gene data show CDR1 as SGHDT and CDR2 as YYEEEE. V lost 0 bases, J lost 5 bases, and 6 bases lay in between. CDR3 length: 13 residues. The CDR3 reads CASSLEPDQPQHF. As DNA, the CDR3 is TGTGCCAGCAGCTTGGAACCTGATCAGCCCCAGCATTTT.

This chain connects TRBV18 to TRBJ1-2; 7 nucleotides line up with TRBD1. The CDR3 is made up of 14 amino acids. The germline V gene encodes CDR1 KGHSH and CDR2 LQKENI. The ends lost 3 bases at V and 5 bases at J; junction bases unmatched: 6. CDR3 nucleotides: TGTGCCAGCTCACCTACGGGACAGCTATATGGCTACACCTTC. Protein: CASSPTGQLYGYTF.

This clonotype was counted ten times or more. The genes are TRBV7-2 and TRBJ2-5; 7 bases align to TRBD1. This CDR3 has 12 amino acids. The germline gives CDR1 SGHTA, CDR2 FQGNSA. V gave up 1 base and J gave up 8 bases; unmatched junction bases: 1. DNA for the CDR3: TGTGCCAGCAGCTTAGGGACAGGAACCCAGTACTTC. Translated: CASSLGTGTQYF.